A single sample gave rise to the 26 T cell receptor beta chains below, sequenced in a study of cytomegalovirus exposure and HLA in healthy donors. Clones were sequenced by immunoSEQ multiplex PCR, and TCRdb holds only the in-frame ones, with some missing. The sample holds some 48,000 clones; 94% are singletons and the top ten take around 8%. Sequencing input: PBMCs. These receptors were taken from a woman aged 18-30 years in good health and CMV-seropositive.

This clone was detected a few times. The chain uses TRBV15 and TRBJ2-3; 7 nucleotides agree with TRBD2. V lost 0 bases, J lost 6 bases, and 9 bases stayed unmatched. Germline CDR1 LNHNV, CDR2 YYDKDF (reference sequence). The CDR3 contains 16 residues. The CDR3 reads CATSREGGSGPDTQYF. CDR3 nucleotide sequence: TGTGCCACCAGCAGAGAGGGGGGGTCGGGTCCCGATACGCAGTATTTT. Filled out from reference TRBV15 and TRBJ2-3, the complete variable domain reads DAMVIQNPRYQVTQFGKPVTLSCSQTLNHNVMYWYQQKSSQAPKLLFHYYDKDFNNEADTPDNFQSRRPNTSFCFLDIRSPGLGDTAMYLCATSREGGSGPDTQYFGPGTRLTVL.

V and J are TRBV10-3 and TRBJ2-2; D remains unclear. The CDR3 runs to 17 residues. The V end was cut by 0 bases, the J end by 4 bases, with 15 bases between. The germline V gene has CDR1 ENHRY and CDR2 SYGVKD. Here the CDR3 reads CAISESVTPPSTGELFF. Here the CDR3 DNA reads TGTGCCATCAGTGAGTCTGTGACTCCACCCTCCACCGGGGAGCTGTTTTTT.

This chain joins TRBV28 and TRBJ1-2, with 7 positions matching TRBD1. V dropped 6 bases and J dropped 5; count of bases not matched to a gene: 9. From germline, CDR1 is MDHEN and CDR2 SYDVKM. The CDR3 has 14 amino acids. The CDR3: CASREPGTEYGYTF. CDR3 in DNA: TGTGCCAGCAGGGAACCCGGGACAGAATATGGCTACACCTTC.

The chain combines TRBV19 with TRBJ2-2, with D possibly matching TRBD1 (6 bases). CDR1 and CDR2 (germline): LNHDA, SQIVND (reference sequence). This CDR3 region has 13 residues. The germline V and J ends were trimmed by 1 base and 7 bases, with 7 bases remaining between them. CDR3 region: CASSIGGHGELFF. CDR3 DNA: TGTGCCAGTAGTATAGGGGGGCACGGGGAGCTGTTTTTT.

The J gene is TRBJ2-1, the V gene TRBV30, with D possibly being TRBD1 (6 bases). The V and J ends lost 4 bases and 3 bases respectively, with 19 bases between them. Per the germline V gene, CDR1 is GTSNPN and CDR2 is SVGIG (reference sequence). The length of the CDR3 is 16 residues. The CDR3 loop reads CAWTIRGAPRYNEQFF. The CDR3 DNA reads TGTGCCTGGACCATCAGGGGAGCGCCGCGCTACAATGAGCAGTTCTTC.

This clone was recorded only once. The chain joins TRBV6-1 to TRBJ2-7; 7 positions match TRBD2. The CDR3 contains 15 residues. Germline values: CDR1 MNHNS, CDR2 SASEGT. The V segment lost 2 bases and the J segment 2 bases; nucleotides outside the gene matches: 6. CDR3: CASSELSGTAYEQYF. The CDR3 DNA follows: TGTGCCAGCAGTGAATTAAGCGGGACCGCCTACGAGCAGTACTTC.

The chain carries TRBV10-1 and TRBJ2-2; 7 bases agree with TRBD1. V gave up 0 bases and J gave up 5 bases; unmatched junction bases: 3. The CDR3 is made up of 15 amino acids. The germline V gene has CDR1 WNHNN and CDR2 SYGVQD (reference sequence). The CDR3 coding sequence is TGCGCCAGCAGTGAGTCGACAGGGCGAACCGGGGAGCTGTTTTTT. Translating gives CASSESTGRTGELFF.

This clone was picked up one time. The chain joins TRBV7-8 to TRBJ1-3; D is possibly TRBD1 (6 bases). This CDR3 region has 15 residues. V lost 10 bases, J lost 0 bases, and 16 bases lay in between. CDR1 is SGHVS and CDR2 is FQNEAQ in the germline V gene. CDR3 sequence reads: CATVPGHHSGNTIYF. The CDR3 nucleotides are TGTGCCACCGTCCCGGGACACCACTCTGGAAACACCATATATTTT.

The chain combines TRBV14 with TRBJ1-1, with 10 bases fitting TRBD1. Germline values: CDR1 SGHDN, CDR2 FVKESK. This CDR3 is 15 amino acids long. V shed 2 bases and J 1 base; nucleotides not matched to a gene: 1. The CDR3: CASSQRTGGNTEAFF. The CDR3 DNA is TGTGCCAGCAGCCAACGGACAGGGGGGAACACTGAAGCTTTCTTT.

CDR3 in DNA: TGTGCCAGTAGCTCCGAGCCAGACTCCGCCTACGAGCAGTACTTC. It translates to CASSSEPDSAYEQYF. The V gene is TRBV19, the J gene TRBJ2-7, with D uncertain. The CDR3 has 15 amino acids. The V gene's germline CDR1 is LNHDA and CDR2 SQIVND (reference sequence). Trimming shortened V by 6 bases and J by 2 bases, and 17 bases separated the two germline ends.

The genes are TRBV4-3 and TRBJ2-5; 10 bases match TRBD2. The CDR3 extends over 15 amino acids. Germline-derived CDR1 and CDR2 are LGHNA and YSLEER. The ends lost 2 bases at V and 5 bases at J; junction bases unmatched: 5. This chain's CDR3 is CASSQSSSGSETQYF. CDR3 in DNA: TGCGCCAGCAGCCAAAGTTCTAGCGGGAGTGAGACCCAGTACTTC.

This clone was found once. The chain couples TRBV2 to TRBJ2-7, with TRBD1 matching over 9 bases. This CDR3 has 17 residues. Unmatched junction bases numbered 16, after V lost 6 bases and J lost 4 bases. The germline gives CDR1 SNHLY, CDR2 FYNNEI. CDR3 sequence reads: CASRGGTGTGKGYEQYF. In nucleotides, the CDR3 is TGTGCCAGCAGAGGAGGGACCGGGACAGGGAAGGGATACGAGCAGTACTTC.

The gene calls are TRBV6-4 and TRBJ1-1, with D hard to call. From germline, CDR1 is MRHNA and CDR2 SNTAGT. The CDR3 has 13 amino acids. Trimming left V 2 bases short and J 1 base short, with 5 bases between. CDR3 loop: CASSDRENTEAFF. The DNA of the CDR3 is TGTGCCAGCAGTGACCGAGAGAACACTGAAGCTTTCTTT.

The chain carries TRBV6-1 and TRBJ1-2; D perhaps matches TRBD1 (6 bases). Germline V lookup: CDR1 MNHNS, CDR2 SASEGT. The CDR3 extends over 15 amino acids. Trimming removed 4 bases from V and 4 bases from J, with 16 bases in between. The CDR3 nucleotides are TGTGCCAGCAGTGTTGAGGGGGGCGGGGGCTATGGCTACACCTTC. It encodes CASSVEGGGGYGYTF.

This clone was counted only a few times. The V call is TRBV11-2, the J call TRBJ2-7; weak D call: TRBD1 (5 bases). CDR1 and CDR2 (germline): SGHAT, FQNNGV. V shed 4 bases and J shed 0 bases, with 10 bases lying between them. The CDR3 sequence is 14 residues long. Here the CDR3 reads CASSYNQGSYEQYF. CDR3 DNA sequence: TGTGCCAGCAGCTACAATCAGGGCTCCTACGAGCAGTACTTC.

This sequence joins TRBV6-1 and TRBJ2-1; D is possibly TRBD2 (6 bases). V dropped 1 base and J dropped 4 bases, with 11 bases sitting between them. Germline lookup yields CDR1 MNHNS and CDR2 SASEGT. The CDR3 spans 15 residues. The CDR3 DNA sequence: TGTGCCAGCAGTGAAGGGGATAGCGGTTACAATGAGCAGTTCTTC. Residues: CASSEGDSGYNEQFF.

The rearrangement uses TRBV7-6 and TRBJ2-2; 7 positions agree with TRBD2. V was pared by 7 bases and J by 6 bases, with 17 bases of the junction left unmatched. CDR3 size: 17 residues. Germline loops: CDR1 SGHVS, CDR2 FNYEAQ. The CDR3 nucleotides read TGTGCCAGCACCCCTATATGGGGGGGTTCCTATTCCGGGGAGCTGTTTTTT. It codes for CASTPIWGGSYSGELFF.

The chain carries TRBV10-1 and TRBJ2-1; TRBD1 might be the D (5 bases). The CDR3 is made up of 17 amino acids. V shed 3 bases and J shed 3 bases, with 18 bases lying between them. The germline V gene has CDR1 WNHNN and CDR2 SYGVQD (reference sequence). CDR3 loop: CASSENGASMGYNEQFF. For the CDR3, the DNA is TGCGCCAGCAGTGAAAATGGGGCTTCAATGGGCTACAATGAGCAGTTCTTC.

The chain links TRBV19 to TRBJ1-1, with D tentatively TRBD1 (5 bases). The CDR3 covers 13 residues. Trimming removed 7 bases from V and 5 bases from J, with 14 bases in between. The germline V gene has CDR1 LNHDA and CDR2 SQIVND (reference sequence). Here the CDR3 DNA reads TGTGCCAGTATGGGCCCGACAGCGACTGAAGCTTTCTTT. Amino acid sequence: CASMGPTATEAFF.

The DNA of the CDR3 is TGTGCCAGCAGTTCCGGGACTAGCCAAGAGACCCAGTACTTC. It yields the protein CASSSGTSQETQYF. V usage is TRBV27 and J usage is TRBJ2-5, with 8 bases lining up with TRBD2. CDR3 length: 14 amino acids. CDR1 MNHEY and CDR2 SMNVEV come from the germline V gene (reference sequence). Trimming cost V 4 bases and J 1 base; bases outside gene matches: 2.

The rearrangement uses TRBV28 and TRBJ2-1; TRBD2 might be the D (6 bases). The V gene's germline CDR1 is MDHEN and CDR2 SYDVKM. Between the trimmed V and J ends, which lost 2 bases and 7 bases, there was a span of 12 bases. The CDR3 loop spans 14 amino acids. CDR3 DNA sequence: TGTGCCAGCAGTTTAAGCCTAGCGATGAATGAGCAGTTCTTC. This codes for CASSLSLAMNEQFF. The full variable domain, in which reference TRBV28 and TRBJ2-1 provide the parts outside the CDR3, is DVKVTQSSRYLVKRTGEKVFLECVQDMDHENMFWYRQDPGLGLRLIYFSYDVKMKEKGDIPEGYSVSREKKERFSLILESASTNQTSMYLCASSLSLAMNEQFFGPGTRLTVL.

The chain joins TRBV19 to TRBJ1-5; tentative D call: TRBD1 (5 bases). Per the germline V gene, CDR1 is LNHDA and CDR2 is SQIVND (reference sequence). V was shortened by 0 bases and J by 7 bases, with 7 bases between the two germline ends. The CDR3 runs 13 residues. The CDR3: CASSIDGGQPQHF. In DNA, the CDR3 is TGTGCCAGTAGTATAGATGGGGGGCAGCCCCAGCATTTT.

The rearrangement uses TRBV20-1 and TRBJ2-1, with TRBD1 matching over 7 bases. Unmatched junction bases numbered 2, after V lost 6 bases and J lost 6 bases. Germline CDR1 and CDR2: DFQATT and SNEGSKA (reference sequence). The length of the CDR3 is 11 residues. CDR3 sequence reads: CSAPGGNEQFF. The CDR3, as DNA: TGCAGTGCCCCAGGGGGCAATGAGCAGTTCTTC.

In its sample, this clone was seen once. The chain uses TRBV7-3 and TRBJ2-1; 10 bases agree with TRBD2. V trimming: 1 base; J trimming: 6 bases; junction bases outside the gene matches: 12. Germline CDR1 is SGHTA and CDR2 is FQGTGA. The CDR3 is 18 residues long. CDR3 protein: CASSLRDTASGSRNEQFF. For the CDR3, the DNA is TGTGCCAGCAGCTTAAGGGATACGGCTAGCGGGAGTCGCAATGAGCAGTTCTTC.

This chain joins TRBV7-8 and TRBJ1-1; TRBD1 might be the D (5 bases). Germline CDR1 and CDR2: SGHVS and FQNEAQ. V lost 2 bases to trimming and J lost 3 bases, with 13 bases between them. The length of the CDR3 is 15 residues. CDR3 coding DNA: TGTGCCAGCAGCTTACAGGGCCCGCGAGACACTGAAGCTTTCTTT. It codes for CASSLQGPRDTEAFF.

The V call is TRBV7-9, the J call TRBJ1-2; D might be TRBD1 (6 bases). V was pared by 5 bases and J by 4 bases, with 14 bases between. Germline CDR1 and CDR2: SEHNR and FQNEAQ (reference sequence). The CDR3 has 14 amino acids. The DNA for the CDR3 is TGTGCCAGCAGCCCTGCGGGGGGCTCCTATGGCTACACCTTC. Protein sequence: CASSPAGGSYGYTF.